The TCR beta chain under discussion was sequenced for a study of vaccination effects on CD4 cells after COVID-19 (dated by TCRdb to between 2021 and 2024). Notes on the research overall: Post-vaccine samples across the study were collected a median of 72 days after the second dose, with a range of 14 to 241. In both COVID-19 convalescent patients and infection-naive vaccine recipients, the study compared SARS-CoV-2 spike-specific CD4+ TCR repertoires from before mRNA vaccination with those from after it. Altogether, some 10 COVID-19 convalescent patients and several SARS-CoV-2-naive healthy vaccine recipients made up the full study. The Oncomine TCR Beta short-read assay on an Illumina iSeq 100 was used to sequence cultures from other donors in the study. General conclusions and limits of the study: Limitations of the study were the small number of convalescent patients and the absence of early post-infection timepoints. Among healthy vaccine recipients, nearly all vaccine-induced clones were SARS-CoV-2 mono-reactive, and just 1 of 255 was cross-reactive with common cold coronaviruses. Marked clonal contraction was observed in both infection-induced and vaccine-induced clones at late post-vaccination timepoints, consistent with waning T cell responses.

The ViraFEST assay stimulated PBMC with viral peptide pools and then used TCR sequencing to identify antigen-specific CD4+ T cell clonotypes by expansion. After more than nine days of culture, CD4+ T cells were isolated with the EasySep CD4+ T cell isolation kit. Each participant received two doses of an mRNA SARS-CoV-2 vaccine, either BNT162b2 or mRNA-1273. None of the healthy vaccine recipients had a prior SARS-CoV-2 infection, which was confirmed by nucleocapsid antibody tests that came back negative both before and after vaccination. Approximately 2 million PBMC per well were cultured in IMDM with roughly 5% human AB serum, 9 to 10 IU/ml IL-2 and gentamicin, plus 10 ug/ml peptides. On days 3 and 7, half of the culture medium was replaced with fresh IL-2-containing medium. Unless noted otherwise, every peptide stimulation condition was cultured in triplicate wells. PBMC were separated from whole blood using Ficoll-Paque Plus gradient centrifugation and were then either cryopreserved at -140C or used fresh. The overlapping peptide pools covered the spike proteins of SARS-CoV-2 as well as those of the common cold coronaviruses HCoV-NL63, HCoV-OC43 and HCoV-229E. Genomic DNA was extracted from cultured CD4+ T cells with the QIAamp micro DNA kit.

Turning to this clone: The target of this receptor is not known. This CDR3 fails to terminate in the conserved phenylalanine or tryptophan, so it likely reflects a read error. The DNA is left out, because the CDR3 cannot be placed on it with certainty; the CDR3 is given as TCRdb lists it.

Counting both end residues, the CDR3 totals 12 amino acids. Receptor amplification or capture employed the immunoSEQ multiplex PCR assay. DNA from the cultured, isolated CD4+ T cells was subjected to TCR beta CDR3 sequencing. Per the authors' processing: The analysis removed non-productive TCR sequences, trimmed reads to the CDR3 region, and retained only CDR3s that were 7 or more amino acids long. The MANAFEST web app was used to identify antigen-specific clonotypes by comparing expansion in peptide wells with expansion in reference cultures. For clones to be considered positive, expansion at FDR<0.05 versus reference and all other wells, an odds ratio above 5, and a frequency above 0.1% in two replicate wells were required. A clonotype was defined as cross-reactive if the clonotype was significantly expanded both in SARS-CoV-2 spike wells and in at least one common cold coronavirus spike condition. Levenshtein distance calculated with the stringdist R package was used to assess CDR3 similarity, and unrooted trees were constructed with ape in R 3.6.1. The source is immuneACCESS, and TCRdb retained only in-frame sequences with V and J called. Part of the clones is not carried over; for the studies checked, unresolved V genes explain less than half of this, and the remainder is unexplained. Clone size and the V and J calls come from that table; the DNA yielded D and trimming. The sample table lists roughly 59,000 clones, around 78% of them with a count of one. Less than 2.5% of the sample is taken by the ten largest.

The sequencing here drew on CD4+ T cells from PBMCs cultured with HCoV-OC43 spike peptides, taken after COVID-19 vaccination. The cell subset or site label of this sample denotes: HCoV-OC43 spike overlapping peptide pool stimulation. The chain is assembled from TRBV21-1 and TRBJ2-7; the table's D gene call, TRBD1, was not cross checked with the DNA. TRBV21-1 is given as a pseudogene. The sequence was obtained from a human donor who received a COVID-19 vaccine. The CDR3 region has the sequence CASSKFRQGLRK.